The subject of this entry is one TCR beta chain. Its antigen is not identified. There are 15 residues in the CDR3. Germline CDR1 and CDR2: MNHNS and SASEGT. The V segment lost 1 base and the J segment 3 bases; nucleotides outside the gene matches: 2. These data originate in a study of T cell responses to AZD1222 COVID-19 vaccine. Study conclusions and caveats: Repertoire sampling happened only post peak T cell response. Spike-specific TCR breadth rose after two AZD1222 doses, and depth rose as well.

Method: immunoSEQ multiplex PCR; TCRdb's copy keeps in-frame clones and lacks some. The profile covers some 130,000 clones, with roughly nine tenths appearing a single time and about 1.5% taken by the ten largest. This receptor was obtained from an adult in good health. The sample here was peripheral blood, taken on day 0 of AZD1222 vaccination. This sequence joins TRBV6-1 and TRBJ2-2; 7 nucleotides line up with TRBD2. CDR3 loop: CASSEGSGYTGELFF. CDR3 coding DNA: TGTGCCAGCAGTGAAGGTAGCGGGTACACCGGGGAGCTGTTTTTT.